Here is one T cell receptor beta chain with its context. This record comes from a study of ipilimumab plus nivolumab after autologous stem cell transplantation. As for the study in general: A median of about 8 nivolumab and four to six ipilimumab doses were given. Myeloma cases were transplant-naive high-risk or relapsed within 3 years post first autologous transplant.

Starting 14 to 28 days after autologous transplant, ipilimumab 1 mg/kg was given. Patients received nivolumab 3 mg/kg at weeks 1, 4, 7, 10, then fortnightly to week 26. Here immunoSEQ multiplex PCR was the method, and the copy in TCRdb shows in-frame clones only, minus some. The table lists about 47,000 clones, roughly 84% of them singletons, with nearly 0.9% in the top ten. Germline V lookup: CDR1 SEHNR, CDR2 FQNEAQ (reference sequence). This CDR3 has 11 residues. Trimming took 5 bases from V and 4 from J, leaving 6 bases between them. The chain carries TRBV7-9 and TRBJ2-7; no firm D call. The source material was PBMCs, sampled in a trial of ipilimumab plus nivolumab as post-transplant consolidation. The source of this sequence is a male donor with multiple myeloma. The CDR3 loop reads CASSASYEQYF. CDR3 DNA: TGTGCCAGCAGCGCCTCTTACGAGCAGTACTTC.